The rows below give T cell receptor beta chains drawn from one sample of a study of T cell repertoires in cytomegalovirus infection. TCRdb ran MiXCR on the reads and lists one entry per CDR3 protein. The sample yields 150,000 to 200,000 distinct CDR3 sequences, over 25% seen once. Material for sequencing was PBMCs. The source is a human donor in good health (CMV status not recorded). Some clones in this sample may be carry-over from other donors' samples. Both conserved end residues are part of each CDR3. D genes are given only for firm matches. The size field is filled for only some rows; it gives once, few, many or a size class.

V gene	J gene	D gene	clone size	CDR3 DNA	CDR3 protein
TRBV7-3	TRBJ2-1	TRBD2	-	TGTGCCAGCAGTCCGACTAGCGGGGAAAGGAATGAGCAGTTCTTC	CASSPTSGERNEQFF
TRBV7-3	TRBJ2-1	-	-	TGTGCCAGCAGCTTCCACCGGGACCCAGCGTGGGATGAGCAGTTCTTC	CASSFHRDPAWDEQFF
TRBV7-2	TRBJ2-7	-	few	TGTGCCAGCAGGATCACTGGTTCCTACGAGCAGTACTTC	CASRITGSYEQYF
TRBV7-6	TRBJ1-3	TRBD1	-	TGTGCCAGCAGCCTACTCGCCGGACAGGGCACTGGAAACACCATATATTTT	CASSLLAGQGTGNTIYF
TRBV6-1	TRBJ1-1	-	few	TGTGCCAGCCGGAAGAGGGGTGCGAACACTGAAGCTTTCTTT	CASRKRGANTEAFF
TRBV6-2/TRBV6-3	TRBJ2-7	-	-	TGTGCCAGCAGACAGTCCGGGCCGAGGACCTACGAGCAGTACTTC	CASRQSGPRTYEQYF
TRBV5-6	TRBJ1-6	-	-	TGTGCCAGCAGCCTTTGGGTGTCAGGGATTAATTCACCCCTCCACTTT	CASSLWVSGINSPLHF
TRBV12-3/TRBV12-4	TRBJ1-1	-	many	TGTGCCAGCAGTCTCGATTTTTCTACAGGTGAAGCTTTCTTT	CASSLDFSTGEAFF
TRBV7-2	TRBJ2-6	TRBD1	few	TGTGCCAGCAGCCTAGCCGGGACAGGGGCTTCTGGGGCCAACGTCCTGACTTTC	CASSLAGTGASGANVLTF
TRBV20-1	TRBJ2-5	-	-	TGCAGCGCCCAGGCGGAAGAGACCCAGTACTTC	CSAQAEETQYF
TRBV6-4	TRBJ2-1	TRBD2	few	TGTGCCAGCACTGAAGTGCTAGCGGGGGGCTTCTACAATGAGCAGTTCTTC	CASTEVLAGGFYNEQFF
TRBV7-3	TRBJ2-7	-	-	TGTGCCAGCAGCTTAGTGGGGCCGGGCTACGAGCAGTACTTC	CASSLVGPGYEQYF
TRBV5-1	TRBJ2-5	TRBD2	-	TGCGCCAGCAGCCCGGGTAGCGGGGCAGCGGAGACCCAGTACTTC	CASSPGSGAAETQYF
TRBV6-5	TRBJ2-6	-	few	TGTGCCAGCAGTTACTCGACCTCTGGGGCCAACGTCCTGACTTTC	CASSYSTSGANVLTF
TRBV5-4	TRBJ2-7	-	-	TGTGCCAGCAGCTCCGGGACACTTTCTACCTACGAGCAGTACTTC	CASSSGTLSTYEQYF
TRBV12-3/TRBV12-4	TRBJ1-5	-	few	TGTGCCAGCAGAAGGGGCTATAGCAATCAGCCCCAGCATTTT	CASRRGYSNQPQHF
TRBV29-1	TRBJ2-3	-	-	TGCAGCGTTCTTGTCAGCTCTATCTCAGGGCCCCGAAGATCTGGGTGGGCAGATACGCAGTATTTT	CSVLVSSISGPRRSGWADTQYF